Here is one T cell receptor beta chain with its context. Its antigen remains unknown. The germline gives CDR1 LGHNT, CDR2 FRNRAP. The CDR3 has 12 residues. Sequenced by immunoSEQ multiplex PCR; TCRdb stores in-frame clones only, minus some. The data contain roughly 100,000 clones, about 88% of them singletons. The sample originates from a study of T cell responses to AZD1222 COVID-19 vaccine. At the level of the study: Analyses pooled second doses at about 4 or about 12 weeks. General study results and limits: Donors, mostly white British, included more females; clonal diversity was possibly underestimated. Seropositive status at baseline applied to only a handful of AZD1222 recipients. CD4 TCRs covered the whole spike, strongest at regions 160-218 and 743-854.

The starting material was peripheral blood, obtained on day 0 of AZD1222 vaccination. The rearrangement links TRBV12-5 to TRBJ2-5; tentatively, D is TRBD2 (6 bases). The TCR comes from an adult in good health. Written as DNA, the CDR3 is TGTCCCGGTGGAGGGGCGGAAGAGACCCAGTACTTC. This translates into CPGGGAEETQYF.